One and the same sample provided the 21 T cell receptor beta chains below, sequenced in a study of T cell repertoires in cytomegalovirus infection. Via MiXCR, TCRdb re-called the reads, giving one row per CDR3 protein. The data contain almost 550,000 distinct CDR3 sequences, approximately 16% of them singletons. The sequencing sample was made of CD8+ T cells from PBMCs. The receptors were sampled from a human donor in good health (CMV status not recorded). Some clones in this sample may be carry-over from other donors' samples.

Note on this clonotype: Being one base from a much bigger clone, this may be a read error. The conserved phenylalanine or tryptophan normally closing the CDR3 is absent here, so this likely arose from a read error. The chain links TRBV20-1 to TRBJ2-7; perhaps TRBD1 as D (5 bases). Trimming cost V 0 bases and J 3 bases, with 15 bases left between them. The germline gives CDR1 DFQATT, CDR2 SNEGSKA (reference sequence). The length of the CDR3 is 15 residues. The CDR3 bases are TGCAGTGCTAGAGATAGGAGTCTGGGGCACTACGAGCAGTACTTG. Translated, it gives CSARDRSLGHYEQYL.

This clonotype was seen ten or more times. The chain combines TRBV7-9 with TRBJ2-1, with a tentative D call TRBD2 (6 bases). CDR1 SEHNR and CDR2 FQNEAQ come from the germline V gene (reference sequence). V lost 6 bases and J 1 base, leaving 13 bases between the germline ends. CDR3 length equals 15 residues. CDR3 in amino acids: CASSTPSVSYNEQFF. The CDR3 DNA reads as TGTGCCAGCAGTACCCCTAGCGTTTCCTACAATGAGCAGTTCTTC.

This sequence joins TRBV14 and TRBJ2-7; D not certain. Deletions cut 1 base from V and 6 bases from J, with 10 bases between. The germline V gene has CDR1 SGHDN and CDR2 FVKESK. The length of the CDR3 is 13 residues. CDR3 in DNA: TGTGCCAGCAGCCAAGCTCTGTTTGCCGAGCAGTACTTC. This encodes CASSQALFAEQYF.

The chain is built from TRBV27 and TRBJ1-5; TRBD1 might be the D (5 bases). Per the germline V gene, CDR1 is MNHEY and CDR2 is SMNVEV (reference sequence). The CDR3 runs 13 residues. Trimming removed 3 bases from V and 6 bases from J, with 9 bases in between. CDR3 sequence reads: CASSFQGRQPQHF. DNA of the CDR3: TGTGCCAGCAGTTTTCAGGGACGTCAGCCCCAGCATTTT.

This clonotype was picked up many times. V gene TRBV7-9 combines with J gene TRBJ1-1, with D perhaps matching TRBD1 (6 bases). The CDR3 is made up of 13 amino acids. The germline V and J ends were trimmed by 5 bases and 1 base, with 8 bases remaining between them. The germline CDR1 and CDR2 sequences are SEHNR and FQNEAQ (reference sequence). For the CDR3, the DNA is TGTGCCAGCAGCGCGGGACAGAACACTGAAGCTTTCTTT. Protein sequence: CASSAGQNTEAFF.

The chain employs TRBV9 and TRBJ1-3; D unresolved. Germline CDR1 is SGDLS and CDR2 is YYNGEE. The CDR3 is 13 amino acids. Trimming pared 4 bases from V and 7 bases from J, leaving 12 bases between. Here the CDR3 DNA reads TGTGCCAGCAGCATCCCCGGGGAGAACACCATATATTTT. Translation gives CASSIPGENTIYF.

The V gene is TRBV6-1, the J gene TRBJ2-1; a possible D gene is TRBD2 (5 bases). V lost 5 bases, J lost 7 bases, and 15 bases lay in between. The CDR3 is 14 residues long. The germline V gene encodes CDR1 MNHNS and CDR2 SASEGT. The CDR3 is CASSQRLSINEQFF. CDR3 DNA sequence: TGTGCCAGCAGTCAACGACTATCTATTAATGAGCAGTTCTTC.

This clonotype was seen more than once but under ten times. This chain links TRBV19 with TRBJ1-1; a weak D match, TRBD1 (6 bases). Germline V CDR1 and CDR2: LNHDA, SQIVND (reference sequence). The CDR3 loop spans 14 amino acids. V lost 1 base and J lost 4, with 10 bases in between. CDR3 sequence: CASSIALGGTEAFF. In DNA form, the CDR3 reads TGTGCCAGTAGTATAGCCCTAGGGGGCACTGAAGCTTTCTTT.

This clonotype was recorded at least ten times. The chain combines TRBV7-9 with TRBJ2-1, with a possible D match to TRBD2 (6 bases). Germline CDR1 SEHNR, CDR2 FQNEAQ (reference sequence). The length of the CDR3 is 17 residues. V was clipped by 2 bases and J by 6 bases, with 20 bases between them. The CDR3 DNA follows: TGTGCCAGCAGCTTATTGCAGGGAGGAATAATAGGCAATGAGCAGTTCTTC. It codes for CASSLLQGGIIGNEQFF.

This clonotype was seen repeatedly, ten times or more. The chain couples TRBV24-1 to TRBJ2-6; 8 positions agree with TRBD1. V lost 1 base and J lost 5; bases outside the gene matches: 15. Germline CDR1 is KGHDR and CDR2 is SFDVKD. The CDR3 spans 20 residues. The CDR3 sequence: CATSDLTQGDNIWRANVLTF. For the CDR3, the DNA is TGTGCCACCAGTGATTTAACACAGGGGGATAATATCTGGCGGGCCAACGTCCTGACTTTC.

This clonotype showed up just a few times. CDR3 region: CACSRDSQETQYF. CDR3 sequence (DNA): TGTGCCTGCTCGCGGGACAGTCAAGAGACCCAGTACTTC. The rearrangement joins TRBV5-4 to TRBJ2-5; D perhaps matches TRBD1 (7 bases). CDR1 SGHNT and CDR2 YYREEE come from the germline V gene (reference sequence). This CDR3 has 13 amino acids. The V gene lost 10 bases and the J gene lost 2 bases, with 15 bases spanning the gap.

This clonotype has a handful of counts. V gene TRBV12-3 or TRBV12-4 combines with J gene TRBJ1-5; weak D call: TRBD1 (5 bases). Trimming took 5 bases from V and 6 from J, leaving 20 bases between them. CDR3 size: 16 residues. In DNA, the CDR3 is TGTGCCAGCAGTCTCTCCGGGACGGACCACGGTCAGCCCCAGCATTTT. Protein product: CASSLSGTDHGQPQHF.

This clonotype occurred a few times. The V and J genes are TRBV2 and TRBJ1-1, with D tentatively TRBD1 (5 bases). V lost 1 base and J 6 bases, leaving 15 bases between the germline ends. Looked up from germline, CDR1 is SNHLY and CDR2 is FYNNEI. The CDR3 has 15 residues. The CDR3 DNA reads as TGTGCCAGCAGTGAAGGTTGGGGGGGGGTCTCTGAAGCTTTCTTT. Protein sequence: CASSEGWGGVSEAFF.

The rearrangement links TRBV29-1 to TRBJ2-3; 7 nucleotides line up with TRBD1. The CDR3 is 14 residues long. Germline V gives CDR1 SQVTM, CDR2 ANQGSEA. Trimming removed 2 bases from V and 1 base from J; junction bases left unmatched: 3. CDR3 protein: CSVETGQRTDTQYF. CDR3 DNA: TGCAGCGTTGAAACGGGACAGCGCACAGATACGCAGTATTTT.

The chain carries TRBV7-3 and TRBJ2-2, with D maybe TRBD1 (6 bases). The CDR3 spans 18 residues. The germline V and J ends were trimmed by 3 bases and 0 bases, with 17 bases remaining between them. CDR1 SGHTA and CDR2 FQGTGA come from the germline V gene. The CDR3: CASSLVGDRISNTGELFF. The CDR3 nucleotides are TGTGCCAGCAGCTTGGTGGGTGACAGGATCTCGAACACCGGGGAGCTGTTTTTT.

The CDR3 here is CASSFLGGGQNTEAFF. The CDR3 nucleotides are TGTGCCAGCAGTTTCCTTGGGGGCGGGCAGAACACTGAAGCTTTCTTT. The chain uses TRBV28 and TRBJ1-1; possibly TRBD1 for D (6 bases). V was trimmed by 3 bases and J by 1 base, leaving 15 bases between them. The CDR3 spans 16 residues. The germline CDR1 and CDR2 sequences are MDHEN and SYDVKM.

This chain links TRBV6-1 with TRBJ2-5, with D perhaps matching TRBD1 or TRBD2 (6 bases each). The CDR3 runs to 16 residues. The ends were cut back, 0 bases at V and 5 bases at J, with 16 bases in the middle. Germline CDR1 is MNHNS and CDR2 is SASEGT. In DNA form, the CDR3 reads TGTGCCAGCAGTGAAGCGGGGGGCCCCCCCAGGGAGACCCAGTACTTC. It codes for CASSEAGGPPRETQYF.

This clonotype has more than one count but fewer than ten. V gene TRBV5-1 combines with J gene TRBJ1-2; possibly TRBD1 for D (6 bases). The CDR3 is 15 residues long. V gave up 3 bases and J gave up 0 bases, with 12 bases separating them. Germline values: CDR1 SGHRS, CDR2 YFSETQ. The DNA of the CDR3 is TGCGCCAGCAGCTCGCGGACAGAACCTAACTATGGCTACACCTTC. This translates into CASSSRTEPNYGYTF.

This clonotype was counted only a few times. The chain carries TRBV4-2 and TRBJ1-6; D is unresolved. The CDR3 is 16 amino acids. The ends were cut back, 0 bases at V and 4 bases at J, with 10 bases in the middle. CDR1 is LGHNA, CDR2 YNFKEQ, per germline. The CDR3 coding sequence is TGTGCCAGCAGCCAAGAAGTTAACAGATATAATTCACCCCTCCACTTT. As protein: CASSQEVNRYNSPLHF.

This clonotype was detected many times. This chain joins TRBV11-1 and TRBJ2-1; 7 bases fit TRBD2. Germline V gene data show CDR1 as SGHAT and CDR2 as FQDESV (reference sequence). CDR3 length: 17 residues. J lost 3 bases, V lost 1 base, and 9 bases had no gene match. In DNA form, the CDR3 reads TGTGCCAGCAGCTTAGGGGGGGAGGGCCCCAGCTACAATGAGCAGTTCTTC. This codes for CASSLGGEGPSYNEQFF.

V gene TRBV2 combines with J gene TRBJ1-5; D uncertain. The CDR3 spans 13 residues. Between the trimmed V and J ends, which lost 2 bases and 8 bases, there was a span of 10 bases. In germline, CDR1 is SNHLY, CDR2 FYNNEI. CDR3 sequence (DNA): TGTGCCAGCAGTGAAACCCTGTCCAAGCCCCAGCATTTT. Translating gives CASSETLSKPQHF.